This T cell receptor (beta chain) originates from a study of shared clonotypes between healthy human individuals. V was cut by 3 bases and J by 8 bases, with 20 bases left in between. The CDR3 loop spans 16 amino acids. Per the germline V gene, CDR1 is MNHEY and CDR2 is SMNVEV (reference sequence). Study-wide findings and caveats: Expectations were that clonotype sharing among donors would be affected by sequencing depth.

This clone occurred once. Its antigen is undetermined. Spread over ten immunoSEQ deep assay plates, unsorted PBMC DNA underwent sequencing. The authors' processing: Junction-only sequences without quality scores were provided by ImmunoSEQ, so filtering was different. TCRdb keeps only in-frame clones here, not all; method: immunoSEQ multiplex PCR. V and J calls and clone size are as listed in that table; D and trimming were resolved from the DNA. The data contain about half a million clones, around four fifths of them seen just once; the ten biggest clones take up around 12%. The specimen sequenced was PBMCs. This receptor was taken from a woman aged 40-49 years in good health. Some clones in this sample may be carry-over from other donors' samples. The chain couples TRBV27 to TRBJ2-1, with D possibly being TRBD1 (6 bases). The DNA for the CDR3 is TGTGCCAGCAGTTTTCAGGGGAACCAGGGGTGGGATGAGCAGTTCTTC. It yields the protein CASSFQGNQGWDEQFF.